A selection of T cell receptor beta chains follows, all from one sample in a study of blood T cell repertoires in COVID-19. TCRdb's table, derived via immunoSEQ multiplex PCR, lists solely in-frame clones and lacks some. The table includes more than 450,000 clones, around 90% detected once. Sample: PBMCs or T cells enriched from blood (not recorded which). These receptors all stem from a woman in her late teens or twenties who had recovered from COVID-19. CDR3s include the opening cysteine and the closing phenylalanine or tryptophan. D genes are given only for firm matches. Rows give clone size only sometimes, using once, few, many, or a class for an expanded clone.

TRBD1,once,TRBJ1-1,TRBV29-1,CSVRQGLGTEAFF,TGCAGCGTTAGACAGGGGTTAGGAACTGAAGCTTTCTTT
.,once,TRBJ1-4,TRBV27,CASSFRDGGVKLFF,TGTGCCAGCAGTTTCCGGGACGGGGGGGTAAAACTGTTTTTT
.,once,TRBJ2-7,TRBV6-4,CASSEETSSYEQYF,TGTGCCAGCAGTGAGGAGACTAGTTCCTACGAGCAGTACTTC
TRBD1,.,TRBJ1-6,TRBV19,CASSPWDSLGSYNSPLHF,TGTGCCAGTAGTCCGTGGGACAGTCTGGGCTCCTATAATTCACCCCTCCACTTT
.,.,TRBJ1-1,TRBV10-3,CAISWDRENTEAFF,TGTGCCATCTCCTGGGATCGGGAGAACACTGAAGCTTTCTTT
.,.,TRBJ1-5,TRBV6-5,CASSAGGESNQPQHF,TGTGCCAGCAGCGCCGGCGGGGAGAGCAATCAGCCCCAGCATTTT
.,once,TRBJ2-3,TRBV28,CASSGPGTVVSSPHGQYF,TGTGCCAGCAGCGGCCCGGGGACTGTAGTGTCGTCCCCCCATGGGCAGTATTTT
.,.,TRBJ1-1,TRBV12-3/TRBV12-4,CASSLSASGAFF,TGTGCCAGCAGTTTATCGGCCTCAGGAGCTTTCTTT
.,.,TRBJ1-2,TRBV7-5,CARSLVWPGNYGYTF,TGTGCCAGAAGCTTAGTCTGGCCAGGTAACTATGGCTACACCTTC
TRBD1,.,TRBJ2-5,TRBV27,CASSSADRVETQYF,TGTGCCAGCAGTTCGGCCGACAGGGTAGAGACCCAGTACTTC
.,.,TRBJ2-3,TRBV12-3/TRBV12-4,CASSFITDTQYF,TGTGCCAGCAGTTTCATTACAGATACGCAGTATTTT
.,.,TRBJ1-2,TRBV19,CASSITAGATYGYTF,TGTGCCAGTAGTATAACAGCGGGGGCAACCTATGGCTACACCTTC
.,.,TRBJ1-1,TRBV4-2,CASSQEGGTEAFF,TGTGCCAGCAGCCAAGAGGGCGGGACTGAAGCTTTCTTT
.,.,TRBJ1-2,TRBV19,CASSRSTGANYGYTF,TGTGCCAGTAGTCGATCGACAGGAGCCAACTATGGCTACACCTTC
.,.,TRBJ2-3,TRBV4-2,CASSQAGMQYF,TGTGCCAGCAGCCAAGCGGGTATGCAGTATTTT
TRBD1,.,TRBJ1-1,TRBV19,CASRGTDRGTEAFF,TGTGCCAGTAGGGGCACAGACAGGGGCACTGAAGCTTTCTTT
.,.,TRBJ1-3,TRBV29-1,CSVLIYSGNTIYF,TGCAGCGTTTTAATCTACTCTGGAAACACCATATATTTT
.,.,TRBJ2-2,TRBV10-1,CASSESGRANTGELFF,TGCGCCAGCAGTGAGTCGGGCAGAGCGAACACCGGGGAGCTGTTTTTT
TRBD1,few,TRBJ2-3,TRBV19,CASSQRDRGYTDTQYF,TGTGCCAGTAGTCAGAGGGACAGGGGCTACACAGATACGCAGTATTTT
.,.,TRBJ2-5,TRBV18,CASSGGVGTQYF,TGTGCCAGCTCAGGCGGGGTTGGGACCCAGTACTTC
.,.,TRBJ1-1,TRBV27,CASSLRDGYTEAFF,TGTGCCAGCAGCTTGCGGGACGGTTACACTGAAGCTTTCTTT
.,.,TRBJ1-2,TRBV7-2,CASSLGGYYGYTF,TGTGCCAGCAGCTTAGGAGGGTACTATGGCTACACCTTC
.,.,TRBJ2-3,TRBV5-8,CASSLAGEDTQYF,TGTGCCAGCAGCTTGGCGGGGGAAGATACGCAGTATTTT
.,once,TRBJ1-1,TRBV10-3,CAIREQSEAFF,TGTGCCATCAGAGAACAGTCCGAAGCTTTCTTT
TRBD1,.,TRBJ2-7,TRBV11-2,CASTPGDRVSEQYF,TGTGCCAGCACTCCTGGAGACAGGGTATCCGAGCAGTACTTC
.,.,TRBJ2-5,TRBV19,CASSLNRVITQETQYF,TGTGCCAGTAGTCTTAACAGGGTAATAACCCAAGAGACCCAGTACTTC
.,once,TRBJ2-2,TRBV19,CASRAERGGPIGELFF,TGTGCCAGTCGCGCAGAAAGGGGGGGGCCAATCGGGGAGCTGTTTTTT
TRBD1,.,TRBJ1-2,TRBV15,CATSRAGGDSRGQDGYTF,TGTGCCACCAGCAGAGCAGGGGGTGACAGCCGAGGGCAGGATGGCTACACCTTC
TRBD2,.,TRBJ2-2,TRBV28,CASSLSAAQAGTGELFF,TGTGCCAGCAGTTTATCGGCAGCACAAGCGGGGACCGGGGAGCTGTTTTTT
.,once,TRBJ1-6,TRBV2,CASSEYVLSNNSPLHF,TGTGCCAGCAGTGAATACGTCTTGTCTAATAATTCACCCCTCCACTTT
.,.,TRBJ2-5,TRBV5-8,CASSLWELVGTDPRETQYF,TGTGCCAGCAGCTTGTGGGAGCTTGTCGGGACTGACCCAAGGGAGACCCAGTACTTC
TRBD2,.,TRBJ2-1,TRBV3-1/TRBV3-2,CASSLSGGEQFF,TGTGCCAGCAGCCTTAGCGGGGGGGAGCAGTTCTTC
.,.,TRBJ1-1,TRBV29-1,CSVATSEAEAFF,TGCAGCGTTGCAACTTCTGAGGCTGAAGCTTTCTTT
.,once,TRBJ2-1,TRBV4-1,CASSQDWGDNEQFF,TGCGCCAGCAGCCAAGATTGGGGGGACAATGAGCAGTTCTTC
.,few,TRBJ1-6,TRBV5-4,CASSRTGSSYNSPLHF,TGTGCCAGCAGCCGAACAGGTAGCTCCTATAATTCACCCCTCCACTTT
TRBD1,.,TRBJ1-2,TRBV7-3,CASSQGQNYGYTF,TGTGCCAGCAGCCAGGGACAGAACTATGGCTACACCTTC
TRBD2,once,TRBJ2-5,TRBV11-2,CASSFSLGEGRAQYF,TGTGCCAGCAGCTTCTCGCTTGGGGAGGGTCGGGCCCAGTACTTC
TRBD1,few,TRBJ1-2,TRBV19,CASSIYAATGGRYGYTF,TGTGCCAGTAGTATATATGCCGCGACAGGGGGCCGGTATGGCTACACCTTC
.,.,TRBJ1-4,TRBV2,CASSASGLSNEKLFF,TGTGCCAGCAGTGCCTCAGGGCTCTCTAATGAAAAACTGTTTTTT
TRBD1,.,TRBJ2-5,TRBV5-5,CASSSLTGKETQYF,TGTGCCAGCAGCTCACTGACAGGGAAAGAGACCCAGTACTTC
TRBD1,.,TRBJ2-7,TRBV6-5,CASSYFPGGSYEQYF,TGTGCCAGCAGTTACTTCCCAGGGGGATCCTACGAGCAGTACTTC
.,.,TRBJ1-1,TRBV6-5,CAVPSLSATEAFF,TGTGCCGTACCCTCGCTGAGTGCCACTGAAGCTTTCTTT
.,.,TRBJ2-2,TRBV19,CASSIRQGIGRTGELFF,TGTGCCAGTAGTATCCGTCAGGGGATCGGGCGCACCGGGGAGCTGTTTTTT
.,once,TRBJ1-2,TRBV9,CASSIARGTPNYGYTF,TGTGCCAGCAGCATTGCCAGGGGTACCCCTAACTATGGCTACACCTTC
TRBD2,.,TRBJ2-3,TRBV7-9,CASSLNAGIRGGEYF,TGTGCCAGCAGCTTAAATGCGGGTATTCGGGGAGGGGAGTATTTT
TRBD1,.,TRBJ1-2,TRBV6-5,CASRETGEDGYTF,TGTGCCAGCAGGGAGACAGGGGAGGATGGCTACACCTTC